A single T cell receptor beta chain is shown here with its context. Germline-derived CDR1 and CDR2 are SGHTA and FQGNSA. Deletions cut 4 bases from V and 9 bases from J, with 13 bases between. There are 13 residues in the CDR3. Specified time point: peripheral blood 6 weeks after treatment start. The sample belongs to a study of PD-L1 blockade in urothelial cancer. Only in-frame clones appear in the TCRdb table, and some are missing; sequencing was by immunoSEQ multiplex PCR. The data contain roughly 120,000 clones, less than 95% of them singletons. The chain joins TRBV7-2 to TRBJ2-1; possibly TRBD1 for D (6 bases). The sequencing here drew on PBMCs, taken around atezolizumab (anti-PD-L1) treatment. The sequence was obtained from a man aged 60 to 69 with urothelial cancer. The CDR3 DNA follows: TGTGCCAGCAGCTACGCACAGGGCGGTGAGCAGTTCTTC. Encoded protein: CASSYAQGGEQFF.